The T cell receptor beta chain under discussion was sequenced for a study of blood T cell repertoires in COVID-19. Study-level background: Both acute and convalescent COVID-19 samples were obtained from the United States, Italy and Spain. PBMCs, B-cell-depleted T cells, or T cells provided the cDNA or gDNA that made up the material.

Original processing methods: Amplification from reference gene primers served as the basis for estimated nucleated cell counts. Profiled with immunoSEQ multiplex PCR; TCRdb holds only in-frame clones, not every one. The DNA was the basis for D and trimming; V, J and clone size are from that table. The top ten clones hold approximately 1.5% of a sample with 130,000 or so clones, 84% of them seen once. Germline V gene data show CDR1 as SGDLS and CDR2 as YYNGEE. V was clipped by 0 bases and J by 3 bases, with 7 bases between them. The CDR3 covers 15 residues. Sample: peripheral blood. The TCR sequence derives from a man aged 55 to 69 with acute or convalescent COVID-19. This chain uses TRBV9 with TRBJ1-6; no reliable D call. CDR3 in amino acids: CASSVEQNYNSPLHF. Here the CDR3 DNA reads TGTGCCAGCAGCGTAGAACAGAACTATAATTCACCCCTCCACTTT.